This T cell receptor beta chain was obtained from a study of graft-versus-host responses after intestinal transplantation (dated by TCRdb to the early 2020s). Background on the whole study: Recipients received multivisceral, liver-intestinal, or isolated intestinal transplants. A peak of at least 4% donor T cells among recipient peripheral blood mononuclear cells was the definition used for donor T cell macrochimerism. A cohort of 20 to 25 intestinal transplant recipients, including one retransplant, was enrolled, and a few patients lacking pretransplant specimens were excluded. Alloreactive clones were identified by sequencing pre-transplant mixed lymphocyte reaction products and comparing these products with unstimulated pre-transplant donor and recipient T cells. Graft-versus-host and host-versus-graft alloreactive T cell clones were tracked in the graft, circulation and bone marrow after intestinal transplantation using bulk TCR-beta CDR3 sequencing. Samples from a few later patients were sequenced in-house on an Illumina MiSeq with MiXCR processing rather than by the commercial service. Every recipient was given anti-thymocyte globulin induction, followed by approximately 3 years of maintenance tacrolimus and steroids.

The library was obtained by the immunoSEQ multiplex PCR assay. In most patients, genomic DNA was isolated using the Qiagen DNeasy Blood and Tissue Kit and sent frozen to Adaptive Biotechnologies for TCR sequencing. Adaptive Biotechnologies carried out high-throughput TCR-beta CDR3 sequencing of genomic DNA for most patients. The paper's processing steps were these. TCR sequencing data were retrieved from Adaptive's ImmunoSEQ software for 15 to 20 patients, whereas three other patients were processed with MiXCR and VDJtools. To correct CD4 versus CD8 sorting errors, sequences present in both subsets at a frequency ratio below 5:1 were removed. CDR3 nucleotide sequences shared between donor and recipient were removed because their origin could not be assigned. To be classed as alloreactive, a clone needed at least 2-fold expansion over unstimulated cells and a minimum CFSE-low frequency of 0.002% (template counts) or 0.001% (read counts). Mappable clones were those detected in sequenced pre-transplant spleen, lymph node, or MLR CFSE-low populations of the donor or recipient. The cumulative frequency of alloreactive clones was calculated as a percentage of all sequences, weighted by copy number. Here the immuneACCESS table is served through TCRdb, limited to in-frame sequences with V and J called. Missing clones are a known gap in these copies; in checked studies unresolved V genes cover under half, and the rest lacks a known reason. V, J and clone size are those of that table, while D and trimming were read from the DNA. For this sample there are 85,000 to 110,000 clones; over 85% appear just once. The top ten hold 0.9% to 1.5% of the sample.

This specimen's time point label, per the study, means: cells obtained before transplantation from donor or recipient. CD3+CD4+ and CD3+CD8+ populations were FACS-sorted from unstimulated pre-transplant donor and recipient cells taken from spleen or lymph nodes. Concerning this clone itself: No cognate antigen has been identified for it. Base quality data are lacking; no much larger clone is found one base away.

Compared with germline, V lacks 0 bases and J lacks 7 bases; bases without a gene match: 11. The CDR3 numbers 17 residues from cysteine through phenylalanine. The sequence is cut down to CDR3 DNA, 51 bases in frame from base 1. The germline V gene (reference sequence) provides CDR1 LNHNV and CDR2 YYDKDF. What the work shows at the level of the full study, not this receptor alone: The conclusions were limited by the relatively low number and heterogeneity of the intestinal transplant patients. In patients with donor T cell macrochimerism, the allografts had high GvH to HvG T cell clonal ratios. GvH clones turned up in recipient bone marrow, with some appearing earlier in ileal mucosa or blood, a pattern consistent with an intestinal mucosal origin. Early after transplant, peak levels of circulating GvH clones were found to be associated with declines in HvG clones.

Sequenced material: unstimulated CD8+ T cells sorted from spleen or lymph node cells, taken before intestinal transplant. The chain employs TRBV15 and TRBJ1-4; TRBD1 lines up with 7 middle nucleotides. The TCR was taken from a human donor who received an intestinal transplant. The nucleotide sequence reads TGTGCCACCAGCAGAGATTTTATGTCAGGGGGAGGTGAAAAACTGTTTTTT. Its protein product is CATSRDFMSGGGEKLFF.